This TCR beta chain is drawn from a study of blood T cell repertoires in COVID-19. Study information: The study drew acute and convalescent COVID-19 samples from the United States, Italy and Spain.

Sequencing was performed with immunoSEQ multiplex PCR; in TCRdb, only in-frame clones are kept and a portion is missing. The top ten hold 40% to 50% of the sample, which has more than 25,000 clones, approximately 80% seen once. This CDR3 region has 16 residues. Germline CDR1 and CDR2: SGDLS and YYNGEE. V lost 0 bases to trimming and J lost 2 bases, with 12 bases between them. This clone came up a few times. The chain has TRBV9 and TRBJ1-5, with D maybe TRBD1 (5 bases). What was sequenced was peripheral blood. This TCR was sampled from a woman of 80 years or more with acute or convalescent COVID-19. CDR3 nucleotide sequence: TGTGCCAGCAGCGTAGACGGAGGGGAGGGCAATCAGCCCCAGCATTTT. Translation: CASSVDGGEGNQPQHF.